This T cell receptor (beta chain) was captured in a study of TIL therapy for anti-PD-1-resistant metastatic lung cancer (dated by TCRdb to about 2021). For the wider study: Tumors were harvested before any PD-1/PD-L1 blockade; patients then received nivolumab, and those progressing received lymphodepletion, expanded TIL infusion and IL-2. Enrolled patients had a median age of roughly 54 years (range roughly 38-80) and a median tumor PD-L1 proportion score of roughly 6%. The cohort was composed predominantly of lung adenocarcinoma, with a few EGFR-mutant and two ALK-rearranged tumors included, and half of patients were identified as current or former smokers. A median non-synonymous tumor mutation burden of around 1.5 mutations per megabase was determined across the cohort by whole-exome sequencing. T cell receptor beta sequencing of tumor and peripheral blood was used to follow clonotypes across the tumor, the expanded TIL product and serial blood samples. The paper's findings and limits, for the study overall: The cohort was highly selected, including more treatment-naive, never-smoker and oncogene-addicted patients than is typical, which limits generalizability. The study protocol defined all tumor marker inferences as exploratory. The baseline peripheral repertoire was partially replaced by infused TIL clonotypes, which then decayed over months, and persistence showed no apparent association with response.

The intended sense of this specimen's time point label: pre-treatment sample, taken before nivolumab and TIL therapy. Adults with stage 4 NSCLC were enrolled in a dual-center phase I trial from 2017 to early 2020. The samples were drawn from an open-label, single-arm phase I trial testing tumor-infiltrating lymphocyte therapy combined with nivolumab in advanced non-small cell lung cancer. Mononuclear cells from blood collected in EDTA tubes were isolated on a Ficoll gradient and snap-frozen as pellets, and DNA was then extracted using a Qiagen mini-prep kit. On this clone itself: Its recognized antigen is unknown. Base-call qualities are not available, and no considerably larger clone is one nucleotide away.

V is clipped by 6 bases and J by 1 base, and the sequence between their germline boundaries is 12 bases long. The CDR3 measures 14 amino acids from cysteine to phenylalanine. Here the CDR3 DNA is all that survives: 42 bases in frame from base 1. CDR1 and CDR2 are drawn from the germline V gene (reference sequence): MNHNY, SVGAGI. The immunoSEQ v3 hsTCRB kit was used to amplify TCR beta CDR3 regions from genomic DNA through bias-controlled multiplex PCR. An Illumina NextSeq 500 was used to sequence the TCR libraries, reaching some 2 million read pairs at survey level or about 4.5-6 million at deep level. The paper's processing steps were these. The immunoSEQ Analyzer software assigned V, D and J genes, filtered out non-productive sequences, and reported clonality. Repertoires of infused TIL and blood were compared using productive Simpson clonality and the Morisita overlap index of productive TRB rearrangements. The absolute count of a clonotype in blood was estimated by multiplying the lymphocyte count by the CD3+ fraction and by the productive frequency of the clone. Drawn from immuneACCESS, this table holds only the in-frame rearrangements with V and J called that TCRdb kept. Clones are partly lost; checked studies trace under half to an unresolved V gene and leave the rest unexplained. That table gives V, J and clone size, and the DNA gave D and trimming. The sample table holds about 52,000 clones, of which 70% to 85% were seen once. About 5% of the sample is taken by the ten largest.

The sequence was obtained from a woman aged 25-80 years with non-small cell lung cancer. The V gene is TRBV6-6 and the J gene is TRBJ1-1, with the D gene too uncertain to name. Specimen: blood, collected at baseline. In nucleotide form, the sequence is TGTGCCAGCAGGTCCGTGGAGGGGAACACTGAAGCTTTCTTT. It translates to CASRSVEGNTEAFF.